The sequence of this TCR beta chain was determined in a study of shared clonotypes between healthy human individuals (dated by TCRdb to between 2020 and 2021). Study-level background: A couple of women and a few men aged 18 to 49 years were included in the cohort. For each donor, CD4 naive and CD4 memory were each run on three plates, CD8 naive on two plates, and CD8 memory on one plate. Blood TCR repertoires of 5 or 6 healthy adults were deeply sequenced to estimate repertoire size and the extent of clonotype sharing between individuals. To increase sequencing depth and limit assay-specific biases, different laboratories used diverse techniques to prepare libraries and sequence TCR repertoires. Per donor, leukapheresis produced somewhere between about 0.9 and 10 billion PBMCs.

Broader findings and caveats from the paper: Pairwise subsampling led to the expectation that sequencing depth would affect the degree of clonotype sharing among donors. About 5% of naive CD4, 3.5% of naive CD8, roughly 2.4% of memory CD4, and over 0.35% of memory CD8 clonotypes were shared across several donors. Only blood was sampled, and tissue TCR repertoires likely differ from those in blood. Naive subsets generally had larger estimated clonotype richness than memory subsets did. Because the study included a small number of donors, the genetic and exposure-history diversity represented was limited. Rarefaction of sorted-subset datasets indicated incomplete sequencing despite the large sequencing depth. Clonotypes shared by all four sorted-subset donors showed higher generation probabilities than non-shared clonotypes.

CD8 naive samples were obtained by positive selection for CCR7 among CD45RO-negative cells, yielding a CD45RA+CCR7+ population from which TemRA cells were excluded. The donors were healthy, HIV-negative adults who had no recently reported acute infections or vaccinations. Every donor was a Caucasian adult living in Nashville, Tennessee, USA. Blood was collected by leukapheresis, and PBMCs were isolated by Ficoll-Histopaque density gradient centrifugation and then cryopreserved in liquid nitrogen vapor phase. Analytical flow cytometry was used to check the purity and quantity of each magnetically sorted T cell population. From each sorted fraction, genomic DNA was isolated and quantified by UV absorbance on a Nanodrop 2000c. TCR CDR3 regions were amplified from genomic DNA by multiplex PCR using the deep immunoSEQ assay. Genomic DNA extracted from each cell subset was distributed evenly over all wells of several immunoSEQ 96-well plates, and each plate served as one replicate. For sorted subsets, 150 to 250 ng of genomic DNA, equivalent to around 31,000 T cell genomes, went into each replicate PCR. The purified libraries were quantified using a Qubit 3.0 fluorometer, sized with a Bioanalyzer 2100, and then quantified again using the KAPA Library Quantification kit. Each immunoSEQ 96-well plate was sequenced on its own single-read 150-cycle Illumina NextSeq 550 flow cell. The authors processed their data as follows. Because the immunoSEQ output held only junctional sequences and lacked quality scores, the filtering could not match the filtering applied to full-length reads. Sequences were annotated with PyIR, a Python wrapper for IgBLAST v1.9, and V/J genes and CDR3 were assigned using IMGT germline references. Reads with weak V/J assignments (E-value above 1e-6), missing CDR3, stop codons, out-of-frame junctions, or ambiguous translated residues were removed. V3J clonotypes were defined by identical inferred V gene, J gene, and CDR3 amino acid sequence. The percentage overlap between two repertoires was calculated by dividing the number of shared unique clonotypes by the size of the smaller repertoire. RTK rarefaction, the Chao1 estimator, and Recon v2.1 estimates of unobserved clonotypes were used to assess repertoire richness. Generation probabilities for all TCRbeta clonotypes obtained by the gDNA method from a few donors were computed using OLGA. The table comes from immuneACCESS by way of TCRdb, which keeps in-frame sequences with V and J called. Part of the clones is missing from these tables; in studies checked, under half for an unresolved V gene and the rest for unknown reasons. D and trimming were read from the DNA, whereas the V and J calls and clone size are those reported in that table. The sample table contains hundreds of thousands of clones; only one count was recorded for 90% to 97% of them. In total, the top ten clones hold 0.11% of the sample.

The germline V gene sets CDR1 to MDHEN and CDR2 to SYDVKM. The CDR3 sequence holds 9 residues, the cysteine and phenylalanine included. The read is trimmed to its CDR3 DNA, 27 bases read in frame from base 1. This clone appeared a single time. Its antigen is not yet known. No much larger clonotype is one base removed from it; base qualities were not supplied. This receptor was obtained from a woman aged 25 to 39 in good health. Sequencing input: naive CD8+ T cells sorted from blood. What the cell subset or site label conveys for this sample: CD45RA+CCR7+. Recombination connected TRBV28 to TRBJ1-5; the D gene identity is not certain. The bases read TGTGCGGGAGGGCAGCCCCAGCATTTT. It specifies CAGGQPQHF.